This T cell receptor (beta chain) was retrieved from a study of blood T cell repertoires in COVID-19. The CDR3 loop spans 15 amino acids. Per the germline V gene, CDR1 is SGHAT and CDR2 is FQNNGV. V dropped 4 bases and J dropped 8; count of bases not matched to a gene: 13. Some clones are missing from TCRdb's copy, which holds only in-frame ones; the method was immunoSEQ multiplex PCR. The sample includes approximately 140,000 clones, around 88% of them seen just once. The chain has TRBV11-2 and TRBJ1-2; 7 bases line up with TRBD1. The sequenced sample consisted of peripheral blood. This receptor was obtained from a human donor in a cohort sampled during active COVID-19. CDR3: CASSSLRKGAGGYTF. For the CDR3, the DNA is TGTGCCAGCAGCTCCCTACGGAAGGGGGCGGGAGGCTACACCTTC.